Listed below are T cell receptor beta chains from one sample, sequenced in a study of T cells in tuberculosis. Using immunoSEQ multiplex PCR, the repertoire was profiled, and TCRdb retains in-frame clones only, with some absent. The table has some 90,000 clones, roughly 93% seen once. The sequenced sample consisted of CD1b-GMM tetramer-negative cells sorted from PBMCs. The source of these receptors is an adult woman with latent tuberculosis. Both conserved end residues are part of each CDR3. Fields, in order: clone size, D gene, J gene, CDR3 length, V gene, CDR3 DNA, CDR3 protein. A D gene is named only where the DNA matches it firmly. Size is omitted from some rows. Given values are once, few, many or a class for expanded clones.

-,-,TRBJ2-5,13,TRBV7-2,TGTGCCAGCAGCTTAGCCAGGAAAGAGACCCAGTACTTC,CASSLARKETQYF
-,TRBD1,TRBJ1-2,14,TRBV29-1,TGCAGCGTTGAAGGGACAGGGGAGCCGTATGGCTACACCTTC,CSVEGTGEPYGYTF
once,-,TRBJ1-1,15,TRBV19,TGTGCCAGTAGTATCGGGGAGGGATTCGGCACTGAAGCTTTCTTT,CASSIGEGFGTEAFF
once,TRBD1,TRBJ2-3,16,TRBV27,TGTGCCAGCAGTTCACCTGGACAGGGGGCGTCAGATACGCAGTATTTT,CASSSPGQGASDTQYF
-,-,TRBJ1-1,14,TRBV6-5,TGTGCCAGCGGGGCCTCTTGGGGGCGCGCAGATGCTTTCTTT,CASGASWGRADAFF
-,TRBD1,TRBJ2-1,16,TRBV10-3,TGTGCCATCAGTGAGCTCCGGGACAGGGCCGACAATGAGCAGTTCTTC,CAISELRDRADNEQFF
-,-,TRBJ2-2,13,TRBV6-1,TGTGCCAGCAGTGTGTGGCACACCGGGGAGCTGTTTTTT,CASSVWHTGELFF
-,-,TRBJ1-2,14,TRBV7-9,TGTGCCAGCAGCCTACCCTTAACAGGGTATGGCTACACCTTC,CASSLPLTGYGYTF
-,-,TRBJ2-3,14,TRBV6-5,TGTGCCACCCGCGACGACCTCCTGGGCGATACGCAGTATTTT,CATRDDLLGDTQYF
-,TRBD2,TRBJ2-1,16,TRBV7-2,TGTGCCAGCAGCTTACGGGCGGGGGGGTTTTACAATGAGCAGTTCTTC,CASSLRAGGFYNEQFF
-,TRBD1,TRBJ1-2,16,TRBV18,TGTGCCAGCTCACCACCGGGTATACAGGGGGCGCGTGGCTACACCTTC,CASSPPGIQGARGYTF
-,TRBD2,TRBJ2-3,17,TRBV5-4,TGTGCCAGCAGCTTGGGGCCGGGACTAGCGGGGACAGATACGCAGTATTTT,CASSLGPGLAGTDTQYF
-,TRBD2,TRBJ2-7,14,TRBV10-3,TGTGCCATCAGTGAATCTAGCGGAACCTACGAGCAGTACTTC,CAISESSGTYEQYF
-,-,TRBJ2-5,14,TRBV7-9,TGTGCCAGCAGCTCCGGAGGTCTGTTGGCGACCCAGTACTTC,CASSSGGLLATQYF
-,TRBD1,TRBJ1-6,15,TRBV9,TGTGCCAGCAGCCCCCGGACAGGGGCAGGTTCACCCCTCCACTTT,CASSPRTGAGSPLHF
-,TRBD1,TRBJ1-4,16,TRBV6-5,TGTGCCAGCAGTTACTCTTTGGGACAGGCTAATGAAAAACTGTTTTTT,CASSYSLGQANEKLFF
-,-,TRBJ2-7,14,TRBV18,TGTGCCAGCTCACCGGGGCTGAACTCCTACGAGCAGTACTTC,CASSPGLNSYEQYF
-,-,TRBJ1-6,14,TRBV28,TGTGCCAGTATGAGTCGGGGGGATAATTCACCCCTCCACTTT,CASMSRGDNSPLHF
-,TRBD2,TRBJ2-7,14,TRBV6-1,TGTGCCAGCAGTGAAGGGCGGGGGGGCTACGAGCAGTACTTC,CASSEGRGGYEQYF
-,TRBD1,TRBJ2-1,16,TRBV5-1,TGCGCCAGCAGCTTACAACCGGGACAGGGTTTCGATGAGCAGTTCTTC,CASSLQPGQGFDEQFF
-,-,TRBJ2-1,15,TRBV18,TGTGCCAGCTCACCAATAGGGGGCTCCTACAATGAGCAGTTCTTC,CASSPIGGSYNEQFF
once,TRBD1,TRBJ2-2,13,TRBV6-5,TGTGCCACAAGACAGGGTTTTGCCGGGGAGCTGTTTTTT,CATRQGFAGELFF
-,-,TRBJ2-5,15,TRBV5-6,TGTGCCAGCAGCTCCGAAGGCAGGGGCTTAGAGACCCAGTACTTC,CASSSEGRGLETQYF
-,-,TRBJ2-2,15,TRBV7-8,TGTGCCAGCAGCATAGGGGGAGTAGCCACCGGGGAGCTGTTTTTT,CASSIGGVATGELFF
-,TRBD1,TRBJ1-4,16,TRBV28,TGTGCCAGCAGTTCCTCTCCGGGACAGGGTTGGGAAAAACTGTTTTTT,CASSSSPGQGWEKLFF
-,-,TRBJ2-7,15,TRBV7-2,TGTGCCAGCAGCCAAACAGAGGGAATCCTCTACGAGCAGTACTTC,CASSQTEGILYEQYF
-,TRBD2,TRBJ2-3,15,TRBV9,TGTGCCAGCAGCGTAGTTAGCGGGGGCACAGATACGCAGTATTTT,CASSVVSGGTDTQYF
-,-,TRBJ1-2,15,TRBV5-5,TGTGCCAGCAGCCTCCCGGGAGGGGGTAATTATGGCTACACCTTC,CASSLPGGGNYGYTF
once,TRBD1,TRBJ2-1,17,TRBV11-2,TGTGCCAGCAGCTTAGATCACCGGGACAGGGGCGAGGATGAGCAGTTCTTC,CASSLDHRDRGEDEQFF
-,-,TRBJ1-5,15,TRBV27,TGTGCCAGCAGTGCCAGACTCGGTGGCAATCAGCCCCAGCATTTT,CASSARLGGNQPQHF
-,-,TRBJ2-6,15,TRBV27,TGTGCCAGCAGTTTGTCTTGGACAGGGGCCAACGTCCTGACTTTC,CASSLSWTGANVLTF
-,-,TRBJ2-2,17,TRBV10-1,TGCGCCAGCAGTGAAGCTTCTAGCGCATACTACACCGGGGAGCTGTTTTTT,CASSEASSAYYTGELFF
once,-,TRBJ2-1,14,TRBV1,TGCACCAGCGCCCCAAGTTCCCCCAGGACTAGCAAGTTCTTC,CTSAPSSPRTSKFF
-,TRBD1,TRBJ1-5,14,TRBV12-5,TGTGCTAGTGGCCTCGGACAGGGCGTTCAGCCCCAGCATTTT,CASGLGQGVQPQHF
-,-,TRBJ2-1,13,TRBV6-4,TGTGCCAGCAGCGCGGGCTCCTTGCAGGAGCAGTTCTTC,CASSAGSLQEQFF
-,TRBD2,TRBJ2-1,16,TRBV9,TGTGCCAGCAGCCCCACTAGCGGGGGATCCTACAATGAGCAGTTCTTC,CASSPTSGGSYNEQFF
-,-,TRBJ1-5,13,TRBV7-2,TGTGCCAGCAGCTACTGGGGAGAGCAGCCCCAGCATTTT,CASSYWGEQPQHF
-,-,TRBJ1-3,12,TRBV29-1,TGCAGCGGACAGCACTCTGGAAACACCATATATTTT,CSGQHSGNTIYF
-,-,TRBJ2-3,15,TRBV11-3,TGTGCCAGCAGCTTAGGGGACTCGAGCACAGATACGCAGTATTTT,CASSLGDSSTDTQYF
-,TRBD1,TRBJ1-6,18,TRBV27,TGTGCCAGCAGTTCAGGGGGCCTTCTTAGCTCCTATAATTCACCCCTCCACTTT,CASSSGGLLSSYNSPLHF
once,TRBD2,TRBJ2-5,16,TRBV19,TGTGCCAGTAGTTCCCCAGCGGGGGGGCTGGGAGAGACCCAGTACTTC,CASSSPAGGLGETQYF
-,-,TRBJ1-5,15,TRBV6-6,TGTGCCAGCAGTTACACTGAGGATAGCAATCAGCCCCAGCATTTT,CASSYTEDSNQPQHF
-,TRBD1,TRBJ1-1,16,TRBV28,TGTGCCAGCAGCCCTCCCGGGACAGGGCCGAACACTGAAGCTTTCTTT,CASSPPGTGPNTEAFF
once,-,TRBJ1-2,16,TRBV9,TGTGCCAGCAGCGTAGCCCAGAAAGGACAGAACTATGGCTACACCTTC,CASSVAQKGQNYGYTF
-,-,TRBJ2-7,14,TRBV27,TGTGCCAGCAGTATTAACAGGGTCACCTACGAGCAGTACTTC,CASSINRVTYEQYF
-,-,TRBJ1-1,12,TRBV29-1,TGCAGCGTTGACCCACAGAACACTGAAGCTTTCTTT,CSVDPQNTEAFF
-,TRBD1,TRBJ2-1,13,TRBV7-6,TGTGCCAGCAGCTACGGGACAGGTAATGAGCAGTTCTTC,CASSYGTGNEQFF
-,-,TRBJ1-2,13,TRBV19,TGTGCCAGTAATAGGGGGGGAGTAAACGGCTACACCTTC,CASNRGGVNGYTF
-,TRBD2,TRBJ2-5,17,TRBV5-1,TGCGCCAGCAGCTGGAGACTAGCGGGGGGAACGGGGGAGACCCAGTACTTC,CASSWRLAGGTGETQYF
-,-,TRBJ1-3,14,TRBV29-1,TGCAGCGTTGCGACAGGATTCTCTGGAAACACCATATATTTT,CSVATGFSGNTIYF
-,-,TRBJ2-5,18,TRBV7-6,TGTGCCAGCAGCTTAGATGGCCGGCAGGCCGAGCTTCAAGAGACCCAGTACTTC,CASSLDGRQAELQETQYF
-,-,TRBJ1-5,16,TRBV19,TGTGCCAGTAGTACACTCTTTGGACAGCACAATCAGCCCCAGCATTTT,CASSTLFGQHNQPQHF
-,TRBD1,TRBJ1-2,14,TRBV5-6,TGTGCCAGCAGCCGGGACAGTAGGTTCTATGGCTACACCTTC,CASSRDSRFYGYTF
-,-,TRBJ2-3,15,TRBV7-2,TGTGCCAGCAGTTATCCGGGACTCCAAACAGATACGCAGTATTTT,CASSYPGLQTDTQYF
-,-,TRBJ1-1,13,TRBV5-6,TGTGCCAGCAGCGCCGCGGGGCGGGCTGAAGCTTTCTTT,CASSAAGRAEAFF
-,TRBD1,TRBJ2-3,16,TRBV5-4,TGTGCCAGCAGCTTCCCGGGACAGGGGGTCACAGATACGCAGTATTTT,CASSFPGQGVTDTQYF
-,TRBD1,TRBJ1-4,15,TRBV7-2,TGTGTCAGCAGCTTAGTGACAGGGGCTAATGAAAAACTGTTTTTT,CVSSLVTGANEKLFF
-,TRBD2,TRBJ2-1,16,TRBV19,TGTGCCAGTAGCTCCCCCCTAGCGGGGGGGCACAATGAGCAGTTCTTC,CASSSPLAGGHNEQFF
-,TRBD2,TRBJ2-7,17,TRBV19,TGTGCCAGCAGTTTTGCGCTGGGACTAGCGGGGGGCCACGAGCAGTACTTC,CASSFALGLAGGHEQYF
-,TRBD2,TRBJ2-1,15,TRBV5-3,TGTGCCCCCCAACCCCGACTAGCGGGCTACAATGAGCAGTTCTTC,CAPQPRLAGYNEQFF